This T cell receptor (beta chain) was captured in a study of Ad26.COV2.S vaccination and SARS-CoV-2 variants (dated by TCRdb to about 2021). Concerning the study at large: Vaccine-arm donors came from COV1001, a multicentre, randomized, double-blind, placebo-controlled phase I-IIa trial of Ad26.COV2.S in healthy adults. Ad26.COV2.S was administered intramuscularly at 5 x 10^10 or 1 x 10^11 viral particles, either as a single shot or as two shots given 56 days apart. TCRbeta repertoire sequencing was used to assess the specificity and breadth of SARS-CoV-2-reactive T cell receptors after Ad26.COV2.S vaccination. A total of around 32 samples were included in the TCR-sequenced set, comprising some 20 Ad26.COV2.S vaccine recipients, 5 placebo recipients and 8 SARS-CoV-2 convalescent individuals. Trial participants were randomized into five groups of five, in which low-dose or high-dose Ad26.COV2.S was given once or twice, or placebo was given on both occasions. Blinding of investigators to trial group allocation was maintained during experiments and outcome assessment.

V loses 6 bases of germline sequence and J loses 5 bases, and the interval between the two ends is 11 bases. The CDR3 starts with the cysteine, ends with the phenylalanine, and has 12 residues. The retained sequence is limited to the CDR3, 36 bases, with the frame set at the first base. The treatment or condition label of this sample denotes: about 20 received Ad26.COV2.S at low or high dose, single or two shots; roughly five received placebo; per-sample allocation not given. Repertoires of vaccine and placebo recipients were sequenced from samples taken on day 63 after the first injection. In Cohort 1b, fewer than 30 adults aged 18-55 years were enrolled at a single site in Boston, USA, between 29 July and 7 August 2020. Ad26.COV2.S consisted of a replication-incompetent adenovirus type 26 vector by which a prefusion-stabilized SARS-CoV-2 spike protein from the original Wuhan strain was expressed.

The immunoSEQ Assay was the method used to sequence TCRbeta CDR3 regions. After extraction, genomic DNA underwent amplification by bias-controlled multiplex PCR, followed by high-throughput sequencing. The paper's processing steps were these. To quantify the absolute abundance of every unique TCRbeta CDR3 region, sequences were collapsed and filtered. T cell fraction was estimated by normalizing TCRbeta template counts to usable DNA, which was measured by amplifying reference genes present in all nucleated cells. Repertoire TCRs were annotated as SARS-CoV-2-specific when V gene, CDR3 amino acid sequence and J gene were exactly matched to a known reactive TCR set. The reference SARS-CoV-2 TCR set was derived from MIRA and filtered for enrichment in COVID-19-positive ImmuneCODE repertoires, a step that removed public or cross-reactive TCRs. Using the MIRA antigens, annotated TCRs were further analysed by specific ORF or by position within an ORF. Breadth was defined as annotated unique rearrangements over total unique productive rearrangements; depth was the summed frequency of those rearrangements. Group comparisons of TCR breadth used two-sided Wilcoxon rank-sum tests. TCRdb took over this immuneACCESS table, retaining in-frame rearrangements with V and J assigned. Such tables are incomplete; in checked studies, under half of the missing clones stem from an unresolved V gene, and the remainder is unexplained. That table gives V, J and clone size, and the DNA gave D and trimming. The sample has about 460,000 clones on record, roughly 87% of them singletons. 1.7% of the sample is taken by the ten largest.

For this clone: The specificity of this receptor is unknown. There are no base qualities to consult, and no much larger clone falls within one base.

Overall study results and their limits: It was noted by the authors that total T cell responses may have been underestimated by the TCR breadth and depth analyses. Ad26.COV2.S recipients had higher spike-specific TCR breadth than placebo recipients (P = 0.0014). Non-spike TCR breadth was comparable between vaccine and placebo recipients, consistent with the vaccine containing only spike. Substantial breadth of spike-specific CD8+ and CD4+ T cell responses was reported after vaccination. The study was not powered to compare responses between vaccine doses or regimens.

The V and J genes are TRBV12-3 or TRBV12-4 and TRBJ2-7, with no confident D gene call. This specimen consisted of peripheral blood, obtained in a trial of Ad26.COV2.S vaccine versus placebo. This sequence originates from a person aged 18 to 65 who received the Ad26.COV2.S COVID-19 vaccine or a placebo. The DNA reads TGTGCCAGCAGCCCCCCTTCGGACGAGCAGTACTTC. Its protein is CASSPPSDEQYF.